This T cell receptor (beta chain) was sequenced for a study of beta chain features in type 1 diabetes. In germline, CDR1 is MNHEY, CDR2 SMNVEV (reference sequence). CDR3 length equals 13 residues. V lost 0 bases to trimming and J lost 10 bases; unmatched junction nucleotides: 5. Reverse transcribing all isolated RNA meant expressed TCRB transcripts were sequenced. Clones were read by immunoSEQ multiplex PCR, and TCRdb kept only the in-frame ones, dropping some. This sample has approximately 280,000 clones, with over 12% found just once. Sampling consisted of one heparinised blood draw per donor, averaging approximately 120 mL. The count of this clone is one. What it recognizes is unknown. Notes on the study in general: More deletions and fewer insertions at VDJ junctions were seen in type 1 diabetes patients. Type 1 diabetes patients had TCRB CDR3s that were shorter (moderately but significantly so) in all four CD4+ subsets.

The clonotype was recovered from a man aged 18-30 years with type 1 diabetes. Sequences were obtained from naive CD4+ T cells from blood. The genes are TRBV27 and TRBJ1-1; 7 bases align to TRBD1. This CDR3 reads CASSLSMRGRAFF. For the CDR3, the DNA is TGTGCCAGCAGTTTATCGATGAGGGGGCGAGCTTTCTTT.